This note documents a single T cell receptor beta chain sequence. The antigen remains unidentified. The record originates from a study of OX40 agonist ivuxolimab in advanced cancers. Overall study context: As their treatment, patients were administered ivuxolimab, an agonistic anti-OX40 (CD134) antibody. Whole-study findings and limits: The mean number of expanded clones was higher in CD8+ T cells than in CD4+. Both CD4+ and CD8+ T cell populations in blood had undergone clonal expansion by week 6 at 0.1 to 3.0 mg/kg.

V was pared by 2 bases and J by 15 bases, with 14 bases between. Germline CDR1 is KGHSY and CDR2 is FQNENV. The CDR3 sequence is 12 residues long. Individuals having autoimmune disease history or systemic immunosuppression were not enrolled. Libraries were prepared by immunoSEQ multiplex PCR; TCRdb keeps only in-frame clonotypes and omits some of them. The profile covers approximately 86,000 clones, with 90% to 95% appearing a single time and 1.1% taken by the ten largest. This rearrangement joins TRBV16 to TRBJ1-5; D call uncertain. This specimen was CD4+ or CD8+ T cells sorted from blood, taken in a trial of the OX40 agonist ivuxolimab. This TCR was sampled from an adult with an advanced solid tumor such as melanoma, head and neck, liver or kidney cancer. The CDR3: CASSQGGDLGHF. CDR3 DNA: TGTGCCAGCAGCCAAGGAGGCGACCTCGGGCATTTT.